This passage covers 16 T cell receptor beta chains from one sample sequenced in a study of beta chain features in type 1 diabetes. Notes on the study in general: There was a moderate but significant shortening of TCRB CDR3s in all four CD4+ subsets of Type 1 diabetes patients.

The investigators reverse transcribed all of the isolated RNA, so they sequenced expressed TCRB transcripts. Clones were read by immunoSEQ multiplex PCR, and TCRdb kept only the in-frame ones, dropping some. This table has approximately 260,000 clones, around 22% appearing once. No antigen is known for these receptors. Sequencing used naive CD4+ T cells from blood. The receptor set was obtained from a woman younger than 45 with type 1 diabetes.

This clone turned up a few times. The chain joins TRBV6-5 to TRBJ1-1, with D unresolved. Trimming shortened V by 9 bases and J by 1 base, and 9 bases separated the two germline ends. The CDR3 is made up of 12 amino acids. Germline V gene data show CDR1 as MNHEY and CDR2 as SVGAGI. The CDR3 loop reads CASVGGNTEAFF. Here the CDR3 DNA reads TGTGCCAGTGTCGGCGGGAACACTGAAGCTTTCTTT.

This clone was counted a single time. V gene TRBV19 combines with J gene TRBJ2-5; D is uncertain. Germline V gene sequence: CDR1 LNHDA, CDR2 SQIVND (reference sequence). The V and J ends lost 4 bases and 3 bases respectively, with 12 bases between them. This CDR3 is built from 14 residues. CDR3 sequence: CASSKLPEKETQYF. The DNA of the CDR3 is TGTGCCAGTAGTAAATTACCGGAGAAAGAGACCCAGTACTTC. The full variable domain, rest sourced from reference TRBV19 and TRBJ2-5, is DGGITQSPKYLFRKEGQNVTLSCEQNLNHDAMYWYRQDPGQGLRLIYYSQIVNDFQKGDIAEGYSVSREKKESFPLTVTSAQKNPTAFYLCASSKLPEKETQYFGPGTRLLVL.

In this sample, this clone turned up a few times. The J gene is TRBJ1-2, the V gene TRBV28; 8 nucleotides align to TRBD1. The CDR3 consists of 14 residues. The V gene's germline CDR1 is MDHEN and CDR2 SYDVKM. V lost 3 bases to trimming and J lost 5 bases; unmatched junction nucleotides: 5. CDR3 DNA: TGTGCCAGCAGTTTGGCAGGGGGCGCGTATGGCTACACCTTC. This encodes CASSLAGGAYGYTF.

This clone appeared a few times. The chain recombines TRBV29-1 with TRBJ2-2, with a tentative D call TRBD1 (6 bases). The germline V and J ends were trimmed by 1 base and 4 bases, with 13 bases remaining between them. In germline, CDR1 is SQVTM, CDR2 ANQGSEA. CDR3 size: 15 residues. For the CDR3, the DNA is TGCAGCGTTGAAGTGGGGGCAGGGGTCACCGGGGAGCTGTTTTTT. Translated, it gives CSVEVGAGVTGELFF.

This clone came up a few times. The CDR3 DNA is TGTGCCTGGAGTGAGGCGGGTGAGCAGTTCTTC. Translation gives CAWSEAGEQFF. V and J are TRBV30 and TRBJ2-1, with D maybe TRBD2 (5 bases). The CDR3 totals 11 residues. The germline CDR1 and CDR2 sequences are GTSNPN and SVGIG (reference sequence). V was shortened by 1 base and J by 9 bases, with 7 bases between the two germline ends. The complete variable domain, with remaining parts taken from reference TRBV30 and TRBJ2-1, reads SQTIHQWPATLVQPVGSPLSLECTVEGTSNPNLYWYRQAAGRGLQLLFYSVGIGQISSEVPQNLSASRPQDRQFILSSKKLLLSDSGFYLCAWSEAGEQFFGPGTRLTVL.

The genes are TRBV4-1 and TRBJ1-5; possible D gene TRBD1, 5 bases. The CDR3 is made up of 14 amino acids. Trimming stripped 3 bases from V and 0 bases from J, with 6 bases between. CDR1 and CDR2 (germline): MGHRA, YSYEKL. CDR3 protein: CASSHRASNQPQHF. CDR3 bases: TGCGCCAGCAGCCACAGGGCTAGCAATCAGCCCCAGCATTTT.

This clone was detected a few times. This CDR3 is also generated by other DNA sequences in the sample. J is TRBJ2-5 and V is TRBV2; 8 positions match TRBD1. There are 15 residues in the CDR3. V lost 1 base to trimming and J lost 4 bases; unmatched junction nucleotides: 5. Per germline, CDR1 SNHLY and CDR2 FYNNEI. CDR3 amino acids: CASSEVQGAGETQYF. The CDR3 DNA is TGTGCCAGCAGTGAAGTCCAGGGGGCGGGAGAGACCCAGTACTTC.

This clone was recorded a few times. This CDR3 is CASSLLLAGVNEQFF. CDR3 bases: TGTGCCAGCAGTTTACTTCTAGCGGGAGTCAATGAGCAGTTCTTC. The chain combines TRBV28 with TRBJ2-1; 10 bases line up with TRBD2. Germline V gene data show CDR1 as MDHEN and CDR2 as SYDVKM. Losses at the gene ends were 2 bases for V and 6 bases for J; bases not matched to a gene: 4. The length of the CDR3 is 15 residues.

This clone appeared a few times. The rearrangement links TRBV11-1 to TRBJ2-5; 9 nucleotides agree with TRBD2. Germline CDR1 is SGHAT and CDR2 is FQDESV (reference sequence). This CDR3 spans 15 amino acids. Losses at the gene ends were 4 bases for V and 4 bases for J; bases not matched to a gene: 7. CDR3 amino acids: CASSSIAGARETQYF. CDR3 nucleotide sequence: TGTGCCAGCAGCTCGATAGCGGGAGCGAGAGAGACCCAGTACTTC.

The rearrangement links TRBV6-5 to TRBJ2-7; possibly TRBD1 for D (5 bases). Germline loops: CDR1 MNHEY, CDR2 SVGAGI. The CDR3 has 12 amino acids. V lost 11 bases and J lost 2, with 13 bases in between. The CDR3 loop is CASSGATYEQYF. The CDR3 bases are TGTGCCTCGAGTGGGGCCACCTACGAGCAGTACTTC.

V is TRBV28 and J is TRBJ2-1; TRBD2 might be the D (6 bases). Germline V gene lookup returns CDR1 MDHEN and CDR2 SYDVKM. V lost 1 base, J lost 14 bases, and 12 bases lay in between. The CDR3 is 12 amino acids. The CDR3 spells CASSLLGGRKFF. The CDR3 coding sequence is TGTGCCAGCAGTTTATTAGGTGGGAGGAAGTTCTTC.

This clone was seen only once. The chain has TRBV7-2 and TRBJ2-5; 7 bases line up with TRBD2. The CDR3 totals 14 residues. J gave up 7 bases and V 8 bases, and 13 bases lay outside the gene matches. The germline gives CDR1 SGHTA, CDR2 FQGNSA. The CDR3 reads CASRHEGGSGTQYF. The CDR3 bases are TGTGCCAGCCGCCACGAGGGCGGGAGTGGGACCCAGTACTTC.

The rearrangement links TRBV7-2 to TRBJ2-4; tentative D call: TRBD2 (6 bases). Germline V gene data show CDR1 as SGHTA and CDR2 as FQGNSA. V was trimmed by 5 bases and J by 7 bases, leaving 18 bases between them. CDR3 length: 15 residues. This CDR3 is CASSPPPAGWNIQYF. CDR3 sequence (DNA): TGTGCCAGCAGCCCTCCCCCCGCGGGATGGAACATTCAGTACTTC.

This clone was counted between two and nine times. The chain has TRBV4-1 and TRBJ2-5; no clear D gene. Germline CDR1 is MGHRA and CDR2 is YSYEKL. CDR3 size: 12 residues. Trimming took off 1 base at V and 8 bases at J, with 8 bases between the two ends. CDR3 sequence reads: CASSQGLSTQYF. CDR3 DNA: TGCGCCAGCAGCCAAGGTTTGAGTACCCAGTACTTC.

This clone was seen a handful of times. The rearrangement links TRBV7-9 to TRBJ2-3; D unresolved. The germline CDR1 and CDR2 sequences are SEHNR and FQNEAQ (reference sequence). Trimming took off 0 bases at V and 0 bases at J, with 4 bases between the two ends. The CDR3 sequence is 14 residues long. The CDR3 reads CASSLAASTDTQYF. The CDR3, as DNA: TGTGCCAGCAGCTTAGCGGCTAGCACAGATACGCAGTATTTT.

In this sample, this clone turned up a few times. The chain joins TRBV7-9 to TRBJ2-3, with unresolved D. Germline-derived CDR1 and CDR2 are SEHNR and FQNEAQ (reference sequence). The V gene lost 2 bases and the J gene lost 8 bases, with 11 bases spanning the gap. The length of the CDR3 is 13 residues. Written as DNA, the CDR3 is TGTGCCAGCAGCTTACCCCCTGGGCCTACGCAGTATTTT. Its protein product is CASSLPPGPTQYF.